The rows below give T cell receptor beta chains drawn from one sample of a study of T cells after yellow fever vaccination. From the 5' RACE reads, TCRdb called clonotypes with MiXCR, one entry per CDR3 protein. The sample carries more than 300,000 distinct CDR3 sequences, around 6.8% recorded once. The specimen comprised PBMCs, sampled roughly 46 days after the first yellow fever vaccination. Source of these receptors: a man younger than 35 who received the YFV17D yellow fever vaccine. The CDR3 runs from the conserved cysteine through the conserved F or W. A D gene is named only where the DNA matches it firmly. Clone sizes are given selectively: once, few, many, or a class where the clone is expanded.

V gene: TRBV7-6; clone size: .; D gene: TRBD1; J gene: TRBJ1-2; CDR3 DNA: TGTGCCAGCAGCTTAGCTGGGACAGGATCAGGCGGCTACACCTTC; CDR3 protein: CASSLAGTGSGGYTF
V gene: TRBV7-2; clone size: .; D gene: TRBD1; J gene: TRBJ1-5; CDR3 DNA: TGTGCCAGCAGCTTAGAAGGGACAGGGGGAAGGTCCCAGCATTTT; CDR3 protein: CASSLEGTGGRSQHF
V gene: TRBV28; clone size: few; D gene: .; J gene: TRBJ1-6; CDR3 DNA: TGTGCCAGCAGTCCGACCATTGGGGCTTCACCCCTCCACTTT; CDR3 protein: CASSPTIGASPLHF
V gene: TRBV7-6; clone size: many; D gene: .; J gene: TRBJ2-3; CDR3 DNA: TGTGCCAGCAGCTTAACCTTCGGGGGTAGCCGCCCCACAGATACGCAGTATTTT; CDR3 protein: CASSLTFGGSRPTDTQYF
V gene: TRBV12-3/TRBV12-4; clone size: .; D gene: TRBD1; J gene: TRBJ1-2; CDR3 DNA: TGTGCCAGCAGACCTCACACCGGGACAGGGGGCCGGGGCTATGGCTACACCTTC; CDR3 protein: CASRPHTGTGGRGYGYTF
V gene: TRBV12-5; clone size: .; D gene: .; J gene: TRBJ2-2; CDR3 DNA: TGTGCCCCAAGTTGTTCGCACACCGGGGAGCTGTTTTTT; CDR3 protein: CAPSCSHTGELFF
V gene: TRBV6-6; clone size: .; D gene: .; J gene: TRBJ2-6; CDR3 DNA: TGTGCCACCGAGGGTCTATGGGCCAACGTCCTGACTTTC; CDR3 protein: CATEGLWANVLTF
V gene: TRBV20-1; clone size: few; D gene: TRBD1; J gene: TRBJ1-1; CDR3 DNA: TGCAGTGGACGGACAGGTGATAACACTGAAGCTTTCTTT; CDR3 protein: CSGRTGDNTEAFF
V gene: TRBV10-3; clone size: .; D gene: TRBD2; J gene: TRBJ2-1; CDR3 DNA: TGTGCCATTCGACGGGGGGATCACAATGAGCAGTTCTTC; CDR3 protein: CAIRRGDHNEQFF
V gene: TRBV27; clone size: .; D gene: .; J gene: TRBJ1-5; CDR3 DNA: TGTGCCAGCAGTTTATTAGGGAGGCAGCCCCAGCATTTT; CDR3 protein: CASSLLGRQPQHF
V gene: TRBV9; clone size: .; D gene: .; J gene: TRBJ1-2; CDR3 DNA: TGTGCCAGCAGCGCTTATGGGGGTCAGGGAGTCTATGGCTACACCTTC; CDR3 protein: CASSAYGGQGVYGYTF
V gene: TRBV6-5; clone size: few; D gene: .; J gene: TRBJ1-3; CDR3 DNA: TGTGCCAGCAGTTCCACGAAGGCCGAAAACACCATATATTTT; CDR3 protein: CASSSTKAENTIYF
V gene: TRBV5-1; clone size: .; D gene: .; J gene: TRBJ2-5; CDR3 DNA: TGCGCCAGCAGCTTGGCCACGGGAGAGACCCAGTACTTC; CDR3 protein: CASSLATGETQYF
V gene: TRBV5-8; clone size: .; D gene: TRBD1; J gene: TRBJ1-2; CDR3 DNA: TGTGCCAGCACCACAGGGTACGGGGGACAGTACACCTTC; CDR3 protein: CASTTGYGGQYTF
V gene: TRBV20-1; clone size: few; D gene: .; J gene: TRBJ2-3; CDR3 DNA: TGCAGTGCTCAACAGGGACCTAGCACAGATACGCAGTATTTT; CDR3 protein: CSAQQGPSTDTQYF
V gene: TRBV4-3; clone size: .; D gene: .; J gene: TRBJ1-5; CDR3 DNA: TGCGCCAGCAGCCAAGCGTGGGGCAGGAGCAATCAGCCCCAGCATTTT; CDR3 protein: CASSQAWGRSNQPQHF
V gene: TRBV19; clone size: .; D gene: TRBD2; J gene: TRBJ2-3; CDR3 DNA: TGTGCCAGTAGTATCACTAGCGGGGAGGATACGCAGTATTTT; CDR3 protein: CASSITSGEDTQYF
V gene: TRBV30; clone size: few; D gene: .; J gene: TRBJ2-7; CDR3 DNA: TGTGCCTGGAATCAGGGTATATACGAGCAGTACTTC; CDR3 protein: CAWNQGIYEQYF
V gene: TRBV6-1; clone size: .; D gene: TRBD2; J gene: TRBJ2-1; CDR3 DNA: TGTGCCAGCATGATAACGTGGGGGGGCTACAATGAGCAGTTCTTC; CDR3 protein: CASMITWGGYNEQFF
V gene: TRBV12-3/TRBV12-4; clone size: many; D gene: .; J gene: TRBJ2-1; CDR3 DNA: TGTGCCAGCAGTCTCCAGAGTGAGCAGTTCTTC; CDR3 protein: CASSLQSEQFF
V gene: TRBV5-1; clone size: many; D gene: .; J gene: TRBJ2-2; CDR3 DNA: TGCGCCAGCAGTAACAGAACCAACACCGGGGAGCTGTTTTTT; CDR3 protein: CASSNRTNTGELFF
V gene: TRBV15; clone size: few; D gene: TRBD2; J gene: TRBJ2-2; CDR3 DNA: TGTGCCACCAGCAGAGTAGGGGCTAGCGGGGGTGCGGAGCTGTTTTTT; CDR3 protein: CATSRVGASGGAELFF
V gene: TRBV5-1; clone size: .; D gene: .; J gene: TRBJ1-1; CDR3 DNA: TGCGCCAGCAGCTTGTTTGGGGATCCGAACACTGAAGCTTTCTTT; CDR3 protein: CASSLFGDPNTEAFF
V gene: TRBV18; clone size: many; D gene: .; J gene: TRBJ2-3; CDR3 DNA: TGTGCCAGCTCACCGGTCCAGAGCACAGATACGCAGTATTTT; CDR3 protein: CASSPVQSTDTQYF
V gene: TRBV10-3; clone size: .; D gene: TRBD1; J gene: TRBJ2-7; CDR3 DNA: TGTGCCATCAGTGAGTCGACGACAGGGGACGAGCAGTACTTC; CDR3 protein: CAISESTTGDEQYF
V gene: TRBV12-3/TRBV12-4; clone size: once; D gene: TRBD1; J gene: TRBJ2-7; CDR3 DNA: TGTGCCAGCAGTAAAGGGGGCACCTACAAGCAGTACTTC; CDR3 protein: CASSKGGTYKQYF
V gene: TRBV19; clone size: few; D gene: .; J gene: TRBJ1-2; CDR3 DNA: TGTGCCAGTAGGGGAGCCCAGGCCCTCGAATTTTATGGCTACACCTTC; CDR3 protein: CASRGAQALEFYGYTF
V gene: TRBV12-3/TRBV12-4; clone size: .; D gene: .; J gene: TRBJ1-5; CDR3 DNA: TGTGCCAGCACCATAGGGGCGCTCAATCAGCCCCAGCATTTT; CDR3 protein: CASTIGALNQPQHF
V gene: TRBV21-1; clone size: few; D gene: .; J gene: TRBJ1-1; CDR3 DNA: TGTGCCAGCAGGGGGGCAGGTTTGGGTCATCGAGAAATATGGAACACTGAAGCTTTCTTT; CDR3 protein: CASRGAGLGHREIWNTEAFF
V gene: TRBV5-1; clone size: few; D gene: .; J gene: TRBJ2-1; CDR3 DNA: TGCGCCAGCAGCTTGACGGCAGGGGGGAGCGGTGAGCAGTTCTTC; CDR3 protein: CASSLTAGGSGEQFF
V gene: TRBV5-1; clone size: .; D gene: TRBD1; J gene: TRBJ2-3; CDR3 DNA: TGCGCCAGCAGCCTGGCCCGACAGGGATGGACAGATACGCAGTATTTT; CDR3 protein: CASSLARQGWTDTQYF